This TCR beta chain originates from a study of blood T cell repertoires in COVID-19. Looking at the study overall: Specimens from acute and convalescent COVID-19 originated in the United States, Italy and Spain.

Germline V gives CDR1 MDHEN, CDR2 SYDVKM. Trimming pared 6 bases from V and 4 bases from J, leaving 7 bases between. The CDR3 is 11 amino acids. Authors' data handling: Amplification from reference gene primers served as the basis for estimated nucleated cell counts. Clones were read by immunoSEQ multiplex PCR, and TCRdb kept only the in-frame ones, dropping some. V and J calls and clone size are those listed in that table; D and trimming were worked out from the DNA. The table records about 190,000 clones, 83% of them present only once. This receptor was obtained from a man between 50 and 59 years old with active or convalescent COVID-19. This chain uses TRBV28 with TRBJ2-7; D is undetermined. Source material: peripheral blood. The CDR3 spells CASSPRYEQYF. The CDR3 DNA is TGTGCCAGCAGCCCTCGGTACGAGCAGTACTTC.